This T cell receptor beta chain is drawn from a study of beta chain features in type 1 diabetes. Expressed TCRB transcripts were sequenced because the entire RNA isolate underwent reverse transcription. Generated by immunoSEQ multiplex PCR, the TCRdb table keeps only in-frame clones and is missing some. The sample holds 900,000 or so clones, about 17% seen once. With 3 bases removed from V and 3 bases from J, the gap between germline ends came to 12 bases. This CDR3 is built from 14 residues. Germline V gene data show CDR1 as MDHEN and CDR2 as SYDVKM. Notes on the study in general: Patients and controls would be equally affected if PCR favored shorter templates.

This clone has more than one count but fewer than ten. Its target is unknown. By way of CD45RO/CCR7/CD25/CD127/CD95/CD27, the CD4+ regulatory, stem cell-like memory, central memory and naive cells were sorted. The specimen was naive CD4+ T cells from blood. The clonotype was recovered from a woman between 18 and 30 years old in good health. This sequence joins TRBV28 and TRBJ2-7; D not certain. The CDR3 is CASSFVNLNYEQYF. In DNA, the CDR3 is TGTGCCAGCAGTTTTGTGAATTTAAACTACGAGCAGTACTTC.